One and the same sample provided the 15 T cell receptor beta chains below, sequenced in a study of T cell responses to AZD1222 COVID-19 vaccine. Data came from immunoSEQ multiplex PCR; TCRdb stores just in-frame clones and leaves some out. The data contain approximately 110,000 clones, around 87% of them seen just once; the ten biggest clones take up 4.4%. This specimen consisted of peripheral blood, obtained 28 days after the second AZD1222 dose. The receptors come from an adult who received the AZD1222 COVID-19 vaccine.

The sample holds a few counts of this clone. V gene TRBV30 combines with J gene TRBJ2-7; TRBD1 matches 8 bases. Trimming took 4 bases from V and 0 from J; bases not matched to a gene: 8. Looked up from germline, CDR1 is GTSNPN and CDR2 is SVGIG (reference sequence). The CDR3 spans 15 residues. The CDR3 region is CAWTTGGRISYEQYF. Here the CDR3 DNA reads TGTGCCTGGACTACAGGGGGAAGAATCTCCTACGAGCAGTACTTC.

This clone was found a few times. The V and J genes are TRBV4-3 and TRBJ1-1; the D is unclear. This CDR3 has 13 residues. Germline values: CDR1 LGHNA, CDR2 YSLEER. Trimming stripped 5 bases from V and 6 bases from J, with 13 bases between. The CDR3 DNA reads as TGCGCCAGCAGCACAGTTCCGGGCTCTGAAGCTTTCTTT. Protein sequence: CASSTVPGSEAFF.

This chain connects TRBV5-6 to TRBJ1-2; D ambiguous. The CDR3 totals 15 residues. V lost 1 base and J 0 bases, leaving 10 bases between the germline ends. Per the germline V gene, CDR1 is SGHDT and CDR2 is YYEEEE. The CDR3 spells CASSLMGLANYGYTF. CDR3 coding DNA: TGTGCCAGCAGCTTGATGGGGTTGGCTAACTATGGCTACACCTTC.

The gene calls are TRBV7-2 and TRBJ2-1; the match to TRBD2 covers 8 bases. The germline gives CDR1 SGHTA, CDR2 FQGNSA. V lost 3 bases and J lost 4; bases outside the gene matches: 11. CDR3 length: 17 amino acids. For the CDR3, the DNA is TGTGCCAGCAGCTTTCTTAGCGGGGTTAGCATTTACAATGAGCAGTTCTTC. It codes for CASSFLSGVSIYNEQFF.

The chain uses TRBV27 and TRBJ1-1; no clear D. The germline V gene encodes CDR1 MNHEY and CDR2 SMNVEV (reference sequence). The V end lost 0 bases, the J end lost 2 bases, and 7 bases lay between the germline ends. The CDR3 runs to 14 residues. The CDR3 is CASSLSYSNTEAFF. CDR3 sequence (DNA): TGTGCCAGCAGTTTATCGTATAGTAACACTGAAGCTTTCTTT.

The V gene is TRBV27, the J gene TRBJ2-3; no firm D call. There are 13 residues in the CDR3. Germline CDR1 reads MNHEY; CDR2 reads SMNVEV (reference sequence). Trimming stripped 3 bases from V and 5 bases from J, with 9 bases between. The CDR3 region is CASSFNGRDTQYF. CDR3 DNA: TGTGCCAGCAGTTTCAATGGTAGAGATACGCAGTATTTT.

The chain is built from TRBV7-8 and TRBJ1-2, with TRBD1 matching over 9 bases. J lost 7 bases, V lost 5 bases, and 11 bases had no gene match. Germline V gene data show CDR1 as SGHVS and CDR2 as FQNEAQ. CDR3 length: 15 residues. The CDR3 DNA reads TGTGCCAGCAGCATAAACAGGGGGCCCGGGAGTGGCTACACCTTC. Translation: CASSINRGPGSGYTF.

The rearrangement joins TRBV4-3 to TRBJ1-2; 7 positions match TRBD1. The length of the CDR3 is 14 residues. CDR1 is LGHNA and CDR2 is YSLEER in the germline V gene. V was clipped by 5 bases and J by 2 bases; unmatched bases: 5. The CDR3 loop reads CASSARDRNYGYTF. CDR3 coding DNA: TGCGCCAGCAGCGCCCGGGACAGAAACTATGGCTACACCTTC.

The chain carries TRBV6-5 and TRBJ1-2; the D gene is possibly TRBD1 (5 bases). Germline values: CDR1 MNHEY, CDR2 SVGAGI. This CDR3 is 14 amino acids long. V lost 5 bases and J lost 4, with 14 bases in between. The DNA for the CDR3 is TGTGCCAGCAGTCCCCCTGACAGCTTCTATGGCTACACCTTC. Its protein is CASSPPDSFYGYTF.

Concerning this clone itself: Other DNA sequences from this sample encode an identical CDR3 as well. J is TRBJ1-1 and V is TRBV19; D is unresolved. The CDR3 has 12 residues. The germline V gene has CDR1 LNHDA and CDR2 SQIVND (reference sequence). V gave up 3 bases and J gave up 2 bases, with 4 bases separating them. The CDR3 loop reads CASSIGNTEAFF. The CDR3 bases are TGTGCCAGTAGTATTGGTAACACTGAAGCTTTCTTT.

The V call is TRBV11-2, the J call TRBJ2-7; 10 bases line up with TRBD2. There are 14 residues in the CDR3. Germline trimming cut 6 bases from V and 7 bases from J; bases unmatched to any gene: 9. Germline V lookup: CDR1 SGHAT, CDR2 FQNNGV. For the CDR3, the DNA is TGTGCCAGCAGGCAACTAGCGGGGCCTAATGAGCAGTACTTC. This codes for CASRQLAGPNEQYF.

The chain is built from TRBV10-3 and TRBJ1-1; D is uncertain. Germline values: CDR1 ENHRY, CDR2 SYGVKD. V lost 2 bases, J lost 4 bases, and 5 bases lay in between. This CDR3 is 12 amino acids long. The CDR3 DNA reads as TGTGCCATCAGTGAGGGCCGCACTGAAGCTTTCTTT. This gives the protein CAISEGRTEAFF.

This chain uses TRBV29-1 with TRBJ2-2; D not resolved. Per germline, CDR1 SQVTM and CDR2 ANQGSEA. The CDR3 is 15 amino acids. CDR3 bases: TGCACCTTCAAGGGAAGCGAAATTAACACCGGGGAGCTGTTTTTT. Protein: CTFKGSEINTGELFF.

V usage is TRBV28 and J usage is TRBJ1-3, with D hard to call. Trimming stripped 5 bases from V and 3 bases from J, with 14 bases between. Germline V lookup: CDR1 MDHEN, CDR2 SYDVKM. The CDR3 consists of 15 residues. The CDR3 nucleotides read TGTGCCAGCAGTCCCCGAGAGAGTTTTGGAAACACCATATATTTT. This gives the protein CASSPRESFGNTIYF.

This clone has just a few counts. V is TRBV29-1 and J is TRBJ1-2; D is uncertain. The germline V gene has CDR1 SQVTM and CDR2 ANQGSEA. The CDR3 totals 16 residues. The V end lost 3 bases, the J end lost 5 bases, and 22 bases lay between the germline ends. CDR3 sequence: CSVEPRISDGVYGYTF. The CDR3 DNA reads TGCAGCGTTGAGCCTCGGATCTCGGACGGGGTGTATGGCTACACCTTC.